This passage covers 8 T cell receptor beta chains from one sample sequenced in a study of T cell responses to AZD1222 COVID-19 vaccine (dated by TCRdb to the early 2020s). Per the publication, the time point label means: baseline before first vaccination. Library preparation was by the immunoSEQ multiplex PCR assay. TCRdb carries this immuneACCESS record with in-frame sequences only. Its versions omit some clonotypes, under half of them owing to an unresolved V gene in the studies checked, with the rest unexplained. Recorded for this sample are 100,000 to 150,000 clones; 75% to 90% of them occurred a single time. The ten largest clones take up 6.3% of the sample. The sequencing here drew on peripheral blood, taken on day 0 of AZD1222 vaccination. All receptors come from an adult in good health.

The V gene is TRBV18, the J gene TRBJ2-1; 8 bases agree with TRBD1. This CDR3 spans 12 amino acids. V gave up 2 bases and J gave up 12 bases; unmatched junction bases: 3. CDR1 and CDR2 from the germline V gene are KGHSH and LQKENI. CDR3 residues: CASSPSGGGQFF. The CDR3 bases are TGTGCCAGCTCACCATCAGGGGGCGGGCAGTTCTTC.

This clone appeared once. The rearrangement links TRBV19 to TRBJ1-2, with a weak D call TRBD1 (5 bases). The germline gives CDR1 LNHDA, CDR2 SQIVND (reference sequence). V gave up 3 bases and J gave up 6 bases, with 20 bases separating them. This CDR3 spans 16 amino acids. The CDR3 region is CASSIGVGLQVHGYTF. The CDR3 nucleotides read TGTGCCAGTAGTATCGGGGTGGGACTCCAGGTTCATGGCTACACCTTC.

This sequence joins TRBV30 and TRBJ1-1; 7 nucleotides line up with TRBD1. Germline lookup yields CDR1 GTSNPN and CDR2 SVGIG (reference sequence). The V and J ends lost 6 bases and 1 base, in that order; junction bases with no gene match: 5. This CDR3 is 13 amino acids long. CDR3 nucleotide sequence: TGTGCCTGTCAGAACAGGGGGAACACTGAAGCTTTCTTT. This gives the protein CACQNRGNTEAFF.

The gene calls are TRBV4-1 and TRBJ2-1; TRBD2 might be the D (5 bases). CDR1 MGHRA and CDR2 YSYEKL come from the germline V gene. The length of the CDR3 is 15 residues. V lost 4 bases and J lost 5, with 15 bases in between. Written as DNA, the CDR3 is TGCGCCAGCAGCCTACCCGCAAGCGGCCACAATGAGCAGTTCTTC. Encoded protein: CASSLPASGHNEQFF.

DNA of the CDR3: TGTGCCAGCAGCCAAGATGAGGGCAATCAGCCCCAGCATTTT. Protein product: CASSQDEGNQPQHF. This chain links TRBV14 with TRBJ1-5; no clear D. Trimming cost V 0 bases and J 2 bases, with 5 bases left between them. In germline, CDR1 is SGHDN, CDR2 FVKESK. This CDR3 is built from 14 residues.

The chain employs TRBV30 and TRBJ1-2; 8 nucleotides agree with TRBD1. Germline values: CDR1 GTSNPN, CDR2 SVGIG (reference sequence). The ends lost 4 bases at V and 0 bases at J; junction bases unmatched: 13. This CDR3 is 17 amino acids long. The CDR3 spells CAWTMPGQAIANYGYTF. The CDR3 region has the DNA TGTGCCTGGACCATGCCGGGACAGGCCATTGCTAACTATGGCTACACCTTC.

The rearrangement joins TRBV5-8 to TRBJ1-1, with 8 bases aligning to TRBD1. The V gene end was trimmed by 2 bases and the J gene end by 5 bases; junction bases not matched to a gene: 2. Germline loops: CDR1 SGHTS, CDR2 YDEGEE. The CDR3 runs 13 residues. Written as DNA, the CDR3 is TGTGCCAGCAGCTTCGGACAGGGAACTGAAGCTTTCTTT. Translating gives CASSFGQGTEAFF.

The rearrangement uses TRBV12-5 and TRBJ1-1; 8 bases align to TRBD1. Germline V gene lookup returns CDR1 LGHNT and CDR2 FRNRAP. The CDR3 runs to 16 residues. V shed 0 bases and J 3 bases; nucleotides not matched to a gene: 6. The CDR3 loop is CASGLVRQGWYTEAFF. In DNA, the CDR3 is TGTGCTAGTGGTTTGGTACGACAGGGGTGGTACACTGAAGCTTTCTTT.